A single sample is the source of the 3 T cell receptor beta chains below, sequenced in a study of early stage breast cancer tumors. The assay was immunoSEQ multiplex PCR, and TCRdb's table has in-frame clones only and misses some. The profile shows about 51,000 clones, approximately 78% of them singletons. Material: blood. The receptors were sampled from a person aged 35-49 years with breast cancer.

DNA for the CDR3: TGTGCCAGCAGTGATCCGGGACCAGAGACCCAGTACTTC. Translation gives CASSDPGPETQYF. The chain links TRBV6-1 to TRBJ2-5, with D possibly being TRBD1 or TRBD2 (5 bases each). The V end lost 3 bases, the J end lost 4 bases, and 9 bases lay between the germline ends. The germline V gene has CDR1 MNHNS and CDR2 SASEGT. CDR3 length equals 13 residues.

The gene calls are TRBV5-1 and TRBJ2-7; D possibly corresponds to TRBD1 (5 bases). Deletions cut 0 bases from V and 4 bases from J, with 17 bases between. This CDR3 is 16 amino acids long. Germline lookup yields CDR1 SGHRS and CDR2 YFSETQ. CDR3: CASSLVPPRQGYEQYF. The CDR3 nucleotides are TGCGCCAGCAGCTTGGTCCCCCCCAGGCAGGGTTACGAGCAGTACTTC.

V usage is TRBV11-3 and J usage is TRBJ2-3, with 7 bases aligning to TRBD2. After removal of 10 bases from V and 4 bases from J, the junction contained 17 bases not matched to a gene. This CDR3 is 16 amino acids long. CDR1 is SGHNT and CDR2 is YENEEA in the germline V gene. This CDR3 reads CATGGGVGNWPDTQYF. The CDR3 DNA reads TGTGCCACCGGCGGGGGAGTGGGGAATTGGCCAGATACGCAGTATTTT.